Listed below are T cell receptor beta chains from one sample, sequenced in a study of blood T cell repertoires in COVID-19. Some clones are missing from TCRdb's copy, which holds only in-frame ones; the method was immunoSEQ multiplex PCR. The sample yields 70,000 or so clones, 75% to 85% seen once. The sample taken for sequencing was peripheral blood. The receptors stem from an older woman with acute or convalescent COVID-19. CDR3s leave out the opening cysteine and the closing phenylalanine or tryptophan. Not every row has a clone size; where given, it reads once, few, many or a size class.

v_call	j_call	clone_size	cdr3_aa
TRBV19	TRBJ1-2	.	ASTDRAHGYT
TRBV18	TRBJ2-7	.	ASSSGPGGFEQY
TRBV19	TRBJ2-3	.	ASSRAGGRSTDTQY
TRBV5-8	TRBJ2-3	.	ASSSGQGTDTQY
TRBV7-6	TRBJ1-2	.	ASSSVVGGPLRGYT
TRBV3-1/TRBV3-2	TRBJ2-1	.	ASSPSGGTYNEQF
TRBV14	TRBJ1-2	.	ASSPGTGGWGYT
TRBV6-5	TRBJ1-6	.	ASSLTGEHNSPLH
TRBV7-3	TRBJ2-3	once	ASSLYGGWQY
TRBV2	TRBJ2-5	few	ASSEAGQGLETQY
TRBV9	TRBJ1-2	once	ASSVPRRDSGYT
TRBV19	TRBJ1-2	.	ASNTGQGPYGYT
TRBV9	TRBJ2-5	.	ASSSGTGQETQY
TRBV3-1/TRBV3-2	TRBJ2-7	.	ASSQDRQSYEQY
TRBV4-2	TRBJ2-3	.	ASSQVPRQGNTDTQY
TRBV5-4	TRBJ1-2	.	ASSGGQGRGYGYT
TRBV5-1	TRBJ1-2	.	ASSRDSPNYGYT
TRBV29-1	TRBJ1-1	.	SVDMTGLGTEAF
TRBV6-1	TRBJ1-5	.	ASSEASWGGNQPQH
TRBV6-5	TRBJ2-2	.	ASRQDRTGTGELF
TRBV19	TRBJ1-6	.	ASSTGGNSPLH
TRBV2	TRBJ1-2	.	ASNTPGGNLYGYT
TRBV29-1	TRBJ1-2	.	SVGTGGLLGYT
TRBV7-2	TRBJ2-1	.	ASRRRGGGDNEQF
TRBV5-4	TRBJ1-1	.	ASSLGRGDTEAF
TRBV2	TRBJ2-3	.	ASSGLSTDTQY
TRBV15	TRBJ2-1	.	ATSRVPAGAYNEQF
TRBV27	TRBJ2-4	.	ASSPGTGANIQY
TRBV5-1	TRBJ2-3	.	ASSELAGGRGTDTQY
TRBV3-1/TRBV3-2	TRBJ2-7	.	ASSLLTSGEQY
TRBV30	TRBJ2-4	.	AWTRGIGGPAKNIQY
TRBV7-2	TRBJ2-1	.	ASSSDISYNEQF
TRBV9	TRBJ2-2	.	ASSVVTSGGTGELF
TRBV10-3	TRBJ1-2	.	AISEQGDYGYT
TRBV5-1	TRBJ2-1	.	ASSGDSLLEQF
TRBV6-5	TRBJ2-7	.	ASRTQAGGVEEQY
TRBV19	TRBJ1-1	.	ASSIGLMNTEAF
TRBV5-1	TRBJ1-1	.	ASSVRWTGDTEAF
TRBV30	TRBJ1-2	.	AWSHRRGGYT
TRBV9	TRBJ1-5	.	ASSAGGAGGQPQH
TRBV29-1	TRBJ2-3	once	SVGGRTDTQY
TRBV5-1	TRBJ2-2	.	ASREGQEFGELF
TRBV5-1	TRBJ1-2	.	ASSLEGQGASGYT
TRBV7-2	TRBJ2-2	.	ASSQLVGPGELF
TRBV19	TRBJ1-2	.	ASNTADGYGYT
TRBV7-8	TRBJ1-6	once	ASSLDMDSLLVTLH
TRBV3-1/TRBV3-2	TRBJ2-7	.	ASSQDPLAGGPSRSYEQY
TRBV29-1	TRBJ1-1	.	SVATGGVYTEAF
TRBV24-1	TRBJ2-7	.	ATGSAGGTGELQY
TRBV19	TRBJ1-1	.	ASSITGVGTEAF
TRBV10-3	TRBJ2-3	.	AISEPGDTTDTQY
TRBV4-1	TRBJ1-1	.	ASSQGVGQGEAF
TRBV6-5	TRBJ1-2	many	ASSYSTGENGYT
TRBV5-6	TRBJ2-7	.	ASITSGQGYYEQY
TRBV5-6	TRBJ1-4	.	ASSTGQGKNEKLF